The clone carrying this T cell receptor beta chain was observed many times. These data are taken from a study of blood T cell repertoires in COVID-19. At the level of the study: Sites in the United States, Italy and Spain provided acute and convalescent COVID-19 samples.

How the authors handled the data: Estimation of nucleated cell counts relied on the amplification of reference gene primers. Using immunoSEQ multiplex PCR, the repertoire was profiled, and TCRdb retains in-frame clones only, with some absent. D and trimming were read from the DNA, whereas the V and J calls and clone size are those reported in that table. Of about 210,000 clones in the sample, approximately 86% were seen once. V gave up 0 bases and J gave up 13 bases, with 15 bases separating them. CDR3 length equals 14 residues. Germline V CDR1 and CDR2: KGHSH, LQKENI. The chain combines TRBV18 with TRBJ1-4; possible D gene TRBD1, 6 bases. Sequenced material: PBMCs or T cells enriched from blood (not recorded which). The clonotype comes from a man younger than 30 with acute COVID-19. For the CDR3, the DNA is TGTGCCAGCTCACCACCGGGGCAGGGGAATTCACTGTTTTTT. It encodes CASSPPGQGNSLFF.